Shown below are 10 T cell receptor beta chains from a single sample sequenced in a study of blood T cell repertoires in COVID-19. This table comes from immunoSEQ multiplex PCR, and its TCRdb copy is limited to in-frame clones, with some not included. The repertoire has over 150,000 clones, approximately 80% of them found once; the top ten carry around 6.8%. Sequenced sample: peripheral blood. These receptors were obtained from a human donor in a cohort sampled during active COVID-19.

The chain has TRBV6-6 and TRBJ2-2; TRBD1 might be the D (6 bases). The CDR3 consists of 16 residues. Trimming pared 2 bases from V and 3 bases from J, leaving 13 bases between. Looked up from germline, CDR1 is MNHNY and CDR2 is SVGAGI (reference sequence). The CDR3 nucleotides read TGTGCCAGCAGTTACGGGTCCCAGGGGTACACCGGGGAGCTGTTTTTT. This gives the protein CASSYGSQGYTGELFF.

This chain connects TRBV19 to TRBJ2-3, with 8 nucleotides matching TRBD2. The trim removed 5 bases at V and 2 bases at J, leaving 3 bases unmatched. This CDR3 region has 14 residues. Germline V CDR1 and CDR2: LNHDA, SQIVND (reference sequence). Here the CDR3 DNA reads TGTGCCAGTAGTGGACTAGCCACCACAGATACGCAGTATTTT. It is translated as CASSGLATTDTQYF. The whole variable domain, remainder taken from reference TRBV19 and TRBJ2-3, is DGGITQSPKYLFRKEGQNVTLSCEQNLNHDAMYWYRQDPGQGLRLIYYSQIVNDFQKGDIAEGYSVSREKKESFPLTVTSAQKNPTAFYLCASSGLATTDTQYFGPGTRLTVL.

This clone was counted only a few times. J is TRBJ2-7 and V is TRBV11-2, with D tentatively TRBD1 (5 bases). Trimming pared 4 bases from V and 7 bases from J, leaving 11 bases between. Germline V lookup: CDR1 SGHAT, CDR2 FQNNGV. The CDR3 contains 12 residues. The CDR3: CASSSKRGEQYF. The CDR3 DNA sequence: TGTGCCAGCAGCTCCAAAAGGGGAGAGCAGTACTTC.

Details on this clone: A junction boundary mismatches the germline segment, possibly from a read error. J is TRBJ2-2 and V is TRBV6-1, with D maybe TRBD1 (5 bases). The CDR3 length is 15 residues. Germline V gene lookup returns CDR1 MNHNS and CDR2 SASEGT. CDR3 sequence: CASSEVVGASGELFF. The CDR3, as DNA: TGTGCCAGCAGCGAAGTAGTAGGGGCCTCCGGGGAGCTGTTTTTT.

The chain combines TRBV2 with TRBJ2-7, with a tentative D call TRBD1 (6 bases). The germline V gene encodes CDR1 SNHLY and CDR2 FYNNEI. CDR3 length: 14 amino acids. The V and J ends lost 4 bases and 0 bases respectively, with 10 bases between them. The CDR3 sequence: CASSVSRGSYEQYF. CDR3 nucleotide sequence: TGTGCCAGCAGTGTATCCAGGGGCTCCTACGAGCAGTACTTC.

The rearrangement links TRBV9 to TRBJ2-2, with D maybe TRBD1 (6 bases). Germline CDR1 and CDR2: SGDLS and YYNGEE. The CDR3 contains 14 residues. Trimming stripped 2 bases from V and 4 bases from J, with 9 bases between. The CDR3 protein is CASSVLQGTGELFF. The CDR3 region has the DNA TGTGCCAGCAGCGTCCTACAGGGCACCGGGGAGCTGTTTTTT.

This clone has more than one count but fewer than ten. This sequence joins TRBV21-1 and TRBJ1-6; the table's D call of TRBD1 was not tested on the DNA. TRBV21-1 is a pseudogene segment. This CDR3 contains 17 residues. The chain's CDR3 is CASPGTGSCSYNSPLHF. The CDR3 DNA reads TGTGCCAGCCCTGGGACAGGTAGTTGCTCCTATAATTCACCCCTCCACTTT.

CDR3 loop: CASSLQGKGQFF. The CDR3 nucleotides read TGTGCCAGCAGCTTACAGGGAAAGGGGCAGTTCTTC. The J gene is TRBJ2-1, the V gene TRBV7-2, with D tentatively TRBD1 (5 bases). Germline V CDR1 and CDR2: SGHTA, FQGNSA. Trimming took off 2 bases at V and 12 bases at J, with 11 bases between the two ends. The CDR3 loop spans 12 amino acids. Complete variable domain (other parts from reference TRBV7-2 and TRBJ2-1): GAGVSQSPSNKVTEKGKDVELRCDPISGHTALYWYRQSLGQGLEFLIYFQGNSAPDKSGLPSDRFSAERTGGSVSTLTIQRTQQEDSAVYLCASSLQGKGQFFGPGTRLTVL.

The chain uses TRBV10-2 and TRBJ2-7, with D possibly matching TRBD2 (5 bases). V gave up 0 bases and J gave up 1 base, with 10 bases separating them. The germline V gene has CDR1 WSHSY and CDR2 SAAADI. The CDR3 loop spans 15 amino acids. The CDR3 region is CASSESPRGSYEQYF. For the CDR3, the DNA is TGCGCCAGCAGTGAGTCTCCCCGGGGATCCTACGAGCAGTACTTC.

Only one count was recorded for this clone. V is TRBV7-8 and J is TRBJ2-2; D ambiguous. Per germline, CDR1 SGHVS and CDR2 FQNEAQ. Trimming pared 8 bases from V and 1 base from J, leaving 11 bases between. This CDR3 region has 14 residues. CDR3 in amino acids: CASSEALNTGELFF. The CDR3 DNA reads TGTGCCAGCTCCGAGGCCCTGAACACCGGGGAGCTGTTTTTT.